Listed below are T cell receptor beta chains from one sample, sequenced in a study of sequential checkpoint blockade in melanoma. Generated by immunoSEQ multiplex PCR, the TCRdb table keeps only in-frame clones and is missing some. This sample has 25,000 to 30,000 clones, with approximately 75% found just once. Sequencing used CD8+ T cells sorted from blood (inferred from file names), obtained from a patient given nivolumab and ipilimumab in sequence. Receptor source: a human donor with melanoma. The CDR3 runs from the conserved cysteine through the conserved F or W. D genes are given only for firm matches. A row's size may be missing; if present it is once, few, many or a size class.

V gene	D gene	clone size	J gene	CDR3 length	CDR3 protein	CDR3 DNA
TRBV19	.	.	TRBJ2-5	16	CASSFPGSPEVETQYF	TGTGCCAGTAGTTTCCCCGGGAGCCCCGAAGTCGAGACCCAGTACTTC
TRBV4-1	.	.	TRBJ1-5	13	CASSQAGRQPQHF	TGCGCCAGCAGCCAAGCGGGGAGGCAGCCCCAGCATTTT
TRBV4-1	TRBD2	.	TRBJ2-3	16	CASSTPLGGGTDTQYF	TGCGCCAGCAGCACCCCGCTGGGCGGGGGGACAGATACGCAGTATTTT
TRBV11-3	TRBD1	few	TRBJ2-2	16	CASSLGGQGAYGELFF	TGTGCCAGCAGCTTAGGCGGACAGGGGGCGTACGGGGAGCTGTTTTTT
TRBV7-9	TRBD1	.	TRBJ2-5	14	CASSSTGVLETQYF	TGTGCCAGCAGTTCAACAGGGGTCCTGGAGACCCAGTACTTC
TRBV27	TRBD1	.	TRBJ1-1	14	CASSLRQGSTEAFF	TGTGCCAGCAGCCTAAGACAGGGTAGCACTGAAGCTTTCTTT
TRBV27	TRBD2	once	TRBJ2-3	16	CASSLRLAGPADTQYF	TGTGCCAGCAGTCTCCGACTAGCGGGGCCCGCAGATACGCAGTATTTT
TRBV2	TRBD2	.	TRBJ2-5	14	CASKLRRGGETQYF	TGTGCCAGCAAACTGAGACGGGGGGGCGAGACCCAGTACTTC
TRBV30	.	.	TRBJ2-2	14	CARQRGLGTGELFF	TGTGCCCGTCAACGGGGGTTAGGCACCGGGGAGCTGTTTTTT
TRBV13	TRBD1	.	TRBJ1-6	16	CASSLGLGTDNSPLHF	TGTGCCAGCAGCTTAGGCCTCGGGACAGATAATTCACCCCTCCACTTT
TRBV27	.	.	TRBJ1-4	14	CASSLFGGSEKLFF	TGTGCCAGCAGTTTATTTGGGGGGAGTGAAAAACTGTTTTTT
TRBV2	TRBD2	.	TRBJ2-1	15	CASSERSGGANEQFF	TGTGCCAGCAGTGAAAGAAGCGGGGGGGCAAATGAGCAGTTCTTC
TRBV7-9	.	.	TRBJ2-7	13	CASIGAGVNEQYF	TGTGCCAGTATTGGGGCAGGGGTGAACGAGCAGTACTTC
TRBV5-4	.	few	TRBJ2-2	13	CASSLGADGELFF	TGTGCCAGCAGCTTAGGGGCGGACGGGGAGCTGTTTTTT
TRBV7-9	.	few	TRBJ2-7	13	CASSFTGNYEQYF	TGTGCCAGCAGCTTTACAGGGAACTACGAGCAGTACTTC
TRBV7-9	.	.	TRBJ2-2	11	CASSFTGELFF	TGTGCCAGCAGCTTTACAGGGGAGCTGTTTTTT
TRBV7-9	TRBD1	.	TRBJ1-1	15	CASSLKGQGNTEAFF	TGTGCCAGCAGCTTAAAAGGACAGGGAAACACTGAAGCTTTCTTT
TRBV6-5	.	.	TRBJ2-7	14	CASSTLSGTYEQYF	TGTGCCAGCAGTACCCTGTCAGGGACCTACGAGCAGTACTTC
TRBV7-8	TRBD1	once	TRBJ2-5	16	CASSLAYGTGKETQYF	TGTGCCAGCAGCTTAGCTTACGGGACAGGGAAAGAGACCCAGTACTTC
TRBV14	TRBD2	.	TRBJ2-5	14	CASSLTSELETQYF	TGTGCCAGCAGCCTGACTAGCGAATTGGAGACCCAGTACTTC
TRBV7-6	.	.	TRBJ2-1	11	CASSPVNEQFF	TGTGCCAGCAGCCCCGTCAATGAGCAGTTCTTC
TRBV10-3	.	.	TRBJ2-7	14	CAISESRGSLGQYF	TGTGCCATCAGTGAGTCTAGGGGTTCGCTTGGGCAGTACTTC
TRBV27	TRBD2	.	TRBJ2-7	14	CASSPSGGYYEQYF	TGTGCCAGCAGCCCTAGCGGGGGGTACTACGAGCAGTACTTC
TRBV5-4	.	.	TRBJ2-7	16	CASSPPSGVGPYEQYF	TGTGCCAGCAGCCCGCCCTCAGGGGTGGGGCCCTACGAGCAGTACTTC
TRBV21-1	.	.	TRBJ1-5	17	CASSNRGTGWGNQPQHF	TGTGCCAGCAGCAATAGGGGGACGGGATGGGGCAATCAGCCCCAGCATTTT
TRBV29-1	TRBD1	.	TRBJ2-5	15	CSVEASDRAGKTQYF	TGCAGCGTTGAAGCCAGTGACAGGGCCGGTAAGACCCAGTACTTC
TRBV10-3	.	.	TRBJ2-2	13	CAIRTANTGELFF	TGTGCCATCAGGACAGCTAACACCGGGGAGCTGTTTTTT
TRBV11-2	.	.	TRBJ1-6	14	CASRTGKWNSPLHF	TGTGCCAGCAGAACAGGGAAGTGGAATTCACCCCTCCACTTT
TRBV9	.	.	TRBJ1-5	14	CASSSGAELQPQHF	TGTGCCAGCTCGTCAGGGGCGGAACTTCAGCCCCAGCATTTT
TRBV4-1	TRBD1	.	TRBJ1-4	16	CASSLYPGQGPEKLFF	TGCGCCAGCAGCCTATACCCGGGACAGGGTCCTGAAAAACTGTTTTTT
TRBV4-1	TRBD1	.	TRBJ1-5	14	CASSLGQTNQPQHF	TGCGCCAGCAGCTTGGGACAGACAAATCAGCCCCAGCATTTT
TRBV27	.	once	TRBJ2-7	14	CASSLSTGTHEQYF	TGTGCCAGCAGTTTATCAACAGGGACCCACGAGCAGTACTTC
TRBV7-9	.	.	TRBJ2-3	15	CASSLERVVADTQYF	TGTGCCAGCAGCTTAGAGAGGGTGGTTGCAGATACGCAGTATTTT
TRBV7-9	.	.	TRBJ1-4	15	CASSSSDSLHEKLFF	TGTGCCAGCAGTTCCTCCGACAGCCTCCATGAAAAACTGTTTTTT
TRBV6-5	.	.	TRBJ2-7	14	CASSYSDSSYEQYF	TGTGCCAGCAGTTACTCGGACAGCTCCTACGAGCAGTACTTC
TRBV14	.	.	TRBJ2-7	12	CASSPGAYEQYF	TGTGCCAGCAGCCCCGGAGCCTACGAGCAGTACTTC
TRBV4-3	TRBD1	.	TRBJ1-2	15	CASSQDRTIPYGYTF	TGCGCCAGCAGCCAGGACAGGACGATTCCCTATGGCTACACCTTC
TRBV4-1	.	.	TRBJ1-4	16	CASSQDQTGVNEKLFF	TGCGCCAGCAGCCAAGACCAGACAGGAGTTAATGAAAAACTGTTTTTT
TRBV6-1	.	few	TRBJ2-7	13	CASSEGGEYEQYF	TGTGCCAGCAGTGAAGGGGGCGAGTACGAGCAGTACTTC
TRBV30	.	.	TRBJ1-1	14	CAWSLPGSLTEAFF	TGTGCCTGGAGTTTACCAGGGTCTTTGACTGAAGCTTTCTTT
TRBV6-6	TRBD2	.	TRBJ2-2	13	CACSSGGAGELFF	TGTGCCTGTTCAAGCGGGGGGGCCGGGGAGCTGTTTTTT
TRBV11-2	.	.	TRBJ1-1	19	CASSLSGSRYRAQNTEAFF	TGTGCCAGCAGCTTATCGGGTTCGCGCTACAGGGCTCAGAACACTGAAGCTTTCTTT